The rows below give T cell receptor beta chains drawn from one sample of a study of T cell changes during pregnancy in multiple sclerosis. Sequenced by immunoSEQ multiplex PCR; TCRdb stores in-frame clones only, minus some. The sample has about 100,000 clones, around 92% seen once. This specimen was peripheral blood, taken after pregnancy. Every receptor here comes from a female donor with multiple sclerosis, enrolled in a pregnancy study. The conserved cysteine and the conserved F or W are not part of the CDR3 here.

cdr3_length	v_call	j_call	cdr3_aa
13	TRBV27	TRBJ2-1	ASSSRTSGVYEQF
16	TRBV4-3	TRBJ2-2	ASSQDRGERGNTGELF
14	TRBV2	TRBJ2-1	ASMQRGGSSYNEQF
13	TRBV7-9	TRBJ2-5	ASSSLGTGRETQY
10	TRBV5-5	TRBJ1-2	ASSLAQGRYT
13	TRBV19	TRBJ1-4	ASSIGTGSVEKLF
14	TRBV4-3	TRBJ2-7	ASSQGGTGGFHEQY
13	TRBV6-1	TRBJ2-2	ASSAGLGIPRELF
12	TRBV19	TRBJ2-2	ASSRTVNTGELF
13	TRBV30	TRBJ1-4	AWSVAGRTGEKLF
16	TRBV11-2	TRBJ1-3	ASSFVFPRGASGNTIY
14	TRBV19	TRBJ2-1	ASSIGQGRSYNEQF
12	TRBV29-1	TRBJ1-2	SVEETDRLYGYT
12	TRBV19	TRBJ2-1	ASSIPTGYNEQF
13	TRBV14	TRBJ2-1	ASSQARLAGNEQF
12	TRBV6-1	TRBJ2-3	ASRWPTGADTQY
13	TRBV27	TRBJ2-1	ASSWPGQGSNEQF
12	TRBV6-5	TRBJ1-3	ASRMTGSGNTIY
13	TRBV9	TRBJ1-6	ASSGGQGGNSPLH
12	TRBV11-3	TRBJ1-2	ASSHQTGSGGYT
14	TRBV25-1	TRBJ1-4	ASSDVSSSPNEKLF
11	TRBV6-1	TRBJ1-2	ASSREGVDGYT
14	TRBV6-5	TRBJ1-6	ASSYSEKPYNSPLH
14	TRBV5-1	TRBJ1-6	ASSGTWSSPTSPLH
11	TRBV9	TRBJ2-7	ASSPPGGYEQY
14	TRBV5-8	TRBJ1-5	ASSSRQGWSNQPQH
14	TRBV5-4	TRBJ1-6	ASSPGGAPKGSPLH
13	TRBV6-5	TRBJ2-5	ASSYGGADQETQY
13	TRBV11-2	TRBJ1-6	ASRQTGEHNSPLH
14	TRBV11-2	TRBJ2-7	ASSPPHESFPYEQY
13	TRBV5-1	TRBJ2-1	ASSLDGGRAAEQF
11	TRBV7-7	TRBJ2-5	ASSPYLRETQY
13	TRBV5-1	TRBJ1-3	ASSLDSTRGNTIY
11	TRBV2	TRBJ2-1	ASSGAASNEQF
13	TRBV30	TRBJ1-1	AWSKGQGMNTEAF
11	TRBV29-1	TRBJ2-7	SAASQGLYEQY
15	TRBV7-2	TRBJ2-7	ASSPGAGRSTTYEQY
15	TRBV27	TRBJ2-3	ASSLGIAGGYTDTQY
14	TRBV6-4	TRBJ2-2	ASSSLAGVSTGELF
15	TRBV2	TRBJ1-6	ASMSRWGESYNSPLH
13	TRBV6-5	TRBJ1-1	ASSRLLGPNTEAF
14	TRBV5-6	TRBJ2-3	ASSWGLAASTDTQY
15	TRBV30	TRBJ1-5	AWSVSLTGARGQPQH
14	TRBV7-3	TRBJ1-3	ASSLSRSGAGNTIY